This T cell receptor (beta chain) was captured by sequencing in a study of OX40 agonist ivuxolimab in advanced cancers. The overall study: The eligibility criteria allowed prior anti-PD-1, anti-PD-L1 or anti-CTLA-4 therapy, and around 40% had some.

Germline lookup yields CDR1 SGHNT and CDR2 YYREEE (reference sequence). Deletions cut 1 base from V and 8 bases from J, with 7 bases between. The CDR3 is 12 residues long. Assay: immunoSEQ multiplex PCR; the TCRdb copy retains only in-frame clones and omits some. This table has 52,000 or so clones, approximately 88% appearing once. This specimen consisted of CD4+ or CD8+ T cells sorted from blood, obtained in a trial of the OX40 agonist ivuxolimab. The chain is built from TRBV5-4 and TRBJ2-1; D may be TRBD2 (5 bases). This receptor was identified in an adult with an advanced solid tumor such as melanoma, head and neck, liver or kidney cancer. The CDR3 region has the DNA TGTGCCAGCAGCTTGAGTAGCGATGAGCAGTTCTTC. Translated, it gives CASSLSSDEQFF.